The present T cell receptor (beta chain) was sequenced within a study of blood T cells in healthy people across ages. Across the whole study: Template-switching capture recovered about one barcoded beta molecule per two T cells. Notes on the study in general: The study could not conclusively compare naive and antigen-experienced cells, given its unsorted PBMCs. Long-lived donors exceeded aged donors in naive CD4+ cells and diversity.

In the case of this clonotype: The target antigen is unknown.

This CDR3 is built from 19 residues. With 1 base removed from V and 3 bases from J, the gap between germline ends came to 19 bases. Germline V CDR1 and CDR2: LGHNA, YNFKEQ. Through a sample-barcoded 5' primer and a J-beta primer mix, a second PCR was run for roughly 7 to 12 cycles. TCRdb re-called the 5' RACE reads through MiXCR, storing one row per CDR3 protein. The sample lists roughly 2 million distinct CDR3 sequences; 40% to 55% were seen once. The sample was blood. This clonotype was obtained from a middle-aged woman in good health. The chain uses TRBV4-2 and TRBJ2-6; D is uncertain. The chain's CDR3 is CASSQGREGLSSGANVLTF. The CDR3 nucleotides are TGTGCCAGCAGCCAAGGAAGGGAAGGGTTGTCGAGTGGGGCCAACGTCCTGACTTTC.